The source of this TCR beta chain is a study of radiotherapy plus CTLA-4 blockade in lung cancer. Across the study: Objective responses occurred in 18% of patients; about 34% had disease control.

As for this clone: Its antigen remains unidentified.

Broader study findings: After radiotherapy and ipilimumab, tumor-derived clones expanded in peripheral blood. Interferon-beta, together with early blood T cell clone dynamics, reportedly best predicted response.

The protocol was immunoSEQ multiplex PCR, while the TCRdb copy is restricted to in-frame clones and leaves out a portion. The sample includes 43,000 or so clones, 73% of them seen just once. There are 16 residues in the CDR3. Chemo-refractory metastatic non-small-cell lung cancer patients received focal radiation with ipilimumab CTLA-4 blockade. This TCR was sampled from a human donor with non-small cell lung cancer who had a complete response to radiotherapy plus ipilimumab. Sequences were derived from peripheral blood, sampled from a patient treated with radiotherapy plus ipilimumab. The chain uses TRBV12-2 and TRBJ1-6; TRBD1, the table's D call, was not compared with the DNA. TRBV12-2 is a recognized pseudogene. The CDR3 spells CASRLNREVNNSPLHF. For the CDR3, the DNA is TGTGCAAGTCGCTTGAACAGGGAAGTAAATAATTCACCCCTCCACTTT.